This note documents a single T cell receptor beta chain sequence. No antigen is known for it. The method was immunoSEQ multiplex PCR; TCRdb's version includes in-frame clones alone and lacks a portion of them. The profile shows some 10,000 clones, about 70% of them singletons. These data are taken from a study of PD-1 blockade in classical Hodgkin lymphoma. Study results and limitations: Whereas CD4+ TCR diversity had risen significantly by C4D1, CD8+ TCR diversity had not.

V gave up 0 bases and J gave up 7 bases, with 12 bases separating them. The CDR3 spans 14 residues. CDR1 is ENHRY and CDR2 is SYGVKD in the germline V gene. All patients relapsed after autologous stem cell transplantation, and brentuximab vedotin exposure varied. Researchers used magnetic negative selection to pull out pure CD4+ T cells from thawed PBMCs. The specimen comprised CD4+ T cells from blood, sampled at baseline. This clonotype originated in a human donor with classical Hodgkin lymphoma. This chain uses TRBV10-3 with TRBJ1-2; no clear D gene. This CDR3 reads CAISESAIVLGYTF. For the CDR3, the DNA is TGTGCCATCAGTGAGTCGGCCATTGTACTTGGCTACACCTTC.